This T cell receptor beta chain was observed in a study of control samples from healthy donors and cancer patients. Germline CDR1 reads LNHDA; CDR2 reads SQIVND (reference sequence). J lost 3 bases, V lost 4 bases, and 6 bases had no gene match. There are 15 residues in the CDR3. Data came from immunoSEQ multiplex PCR; TCRdb stores just in-frame clones and leaves some out. The repertoire holds tens of thousands of clones, with around 93% as singletons. The sample was blood. The clonotype comes from a woman between 25 and 40 years old in good health. The chain employs TRBV19 and TRBJ1-2; TRBD1 matches 9 bases. CDR3 loop: CASSTRQGGDYGYTF. The CDR3 coding sequence is TGTGCCAGTAGTACCCGACAGGGGGGCGACTATGGCTACACCTTC.